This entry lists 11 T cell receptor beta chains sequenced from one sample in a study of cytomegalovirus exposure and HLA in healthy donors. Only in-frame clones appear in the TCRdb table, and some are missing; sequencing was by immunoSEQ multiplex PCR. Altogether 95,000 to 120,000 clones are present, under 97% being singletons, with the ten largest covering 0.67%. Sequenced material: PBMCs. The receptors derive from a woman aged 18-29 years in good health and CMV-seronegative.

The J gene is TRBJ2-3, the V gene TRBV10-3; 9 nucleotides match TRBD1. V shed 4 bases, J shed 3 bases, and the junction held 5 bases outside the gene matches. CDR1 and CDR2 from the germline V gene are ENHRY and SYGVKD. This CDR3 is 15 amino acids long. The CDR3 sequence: CAISAEDRGTDTQYF. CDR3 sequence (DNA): TGTGCCATCAGTGCTGAGGACAGGGGAACAGATACGCAGTATTTT.

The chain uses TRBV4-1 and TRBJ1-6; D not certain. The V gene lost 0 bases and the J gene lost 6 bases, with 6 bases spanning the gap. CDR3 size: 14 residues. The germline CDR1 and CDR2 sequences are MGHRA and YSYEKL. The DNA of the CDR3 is TGCGCCAGCAGCCAAGATAGCCTTAATTCACCCCTCCACTTT. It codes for CASSQDSLNSPLHF.

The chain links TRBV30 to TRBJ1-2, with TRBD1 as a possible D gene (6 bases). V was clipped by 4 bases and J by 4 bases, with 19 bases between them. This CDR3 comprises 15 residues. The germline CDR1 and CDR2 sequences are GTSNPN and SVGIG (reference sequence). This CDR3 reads CAWKITGNPFYGYTF. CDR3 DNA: TGTGCCTGGAAGATAACAGGGAACCCTTTCTATGGCTACACCTTC.

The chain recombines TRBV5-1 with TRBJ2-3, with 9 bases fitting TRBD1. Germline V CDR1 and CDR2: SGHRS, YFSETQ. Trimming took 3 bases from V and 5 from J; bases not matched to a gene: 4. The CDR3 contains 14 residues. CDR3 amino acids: CASSSDRGGDTQYF. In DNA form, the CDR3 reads TGCGCCAGCAGCTCGGACAGGGGTGGAGATACGCAGTATTTT.

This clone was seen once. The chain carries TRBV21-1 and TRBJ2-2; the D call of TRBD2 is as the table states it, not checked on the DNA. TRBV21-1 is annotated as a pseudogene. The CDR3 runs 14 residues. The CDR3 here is CASSLTTGTGELFF. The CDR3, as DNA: TGTGCCAGCAGCTTGACGACGGGCACCGGGGAGCTGTTTTTT.

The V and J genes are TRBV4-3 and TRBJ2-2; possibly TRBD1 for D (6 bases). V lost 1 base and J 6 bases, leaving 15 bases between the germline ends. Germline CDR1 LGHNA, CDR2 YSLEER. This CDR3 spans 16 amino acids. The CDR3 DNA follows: TGCGCCAGCAGCCAAGCGAGGGGGTTGCTGGCCGGGGAGCTGTTTTTT. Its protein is CASSQARGLLAGELFF.

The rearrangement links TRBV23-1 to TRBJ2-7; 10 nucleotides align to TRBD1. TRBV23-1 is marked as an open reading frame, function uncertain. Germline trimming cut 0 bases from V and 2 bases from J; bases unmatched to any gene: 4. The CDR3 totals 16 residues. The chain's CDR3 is CASSQSRQGAAYEQYF. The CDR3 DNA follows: TGCGCCAGCAGTCAATCACGACAGGGGGCTGCCTACGAGCAGTACTTC.

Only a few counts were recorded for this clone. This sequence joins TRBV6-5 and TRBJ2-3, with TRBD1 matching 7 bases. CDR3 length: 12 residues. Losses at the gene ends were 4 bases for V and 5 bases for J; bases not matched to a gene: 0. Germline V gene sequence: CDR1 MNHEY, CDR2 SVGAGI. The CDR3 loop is CASSSGGDTQYF. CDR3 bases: TGTGCCAGCAGTTCAGGGGGAGATACGCAGTATTTT.

The CDR3 region is CASSPLSGGTDTQYF. CDR3 in DNA: TGTGCCAGCAGCCCCCTTAGCGGGGGCACAGATACGCAGTATTTT. The V and J genes are TRBV7-3 and TRBJ2-3; 8 bases are shared with TRBD2. The CDR3 is made up of 15 amino acids. Trimming at V came to 5 bases and at J to 1 base, leaving 5 bases not matched to a gene. The germline gives CDR1 SGHTA, CDR2 FQGTGA. Variable domain in full (rest from reference TRBV7-3 and TRBJ2-3): GAGVSQTPSNKVTEKGKYVELRCDPISGHTALYWYRQSLGQGPEFLIYFQGTGAADDSGLPNDRFFAVRPEGSVSTLKIQRTERGDSAVYLCASSPLSGGTDTQYFGPGTRLTVL.

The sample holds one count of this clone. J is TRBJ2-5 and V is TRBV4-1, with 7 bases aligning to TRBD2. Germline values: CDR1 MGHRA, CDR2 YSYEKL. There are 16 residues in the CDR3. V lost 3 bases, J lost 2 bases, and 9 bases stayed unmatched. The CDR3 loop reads CASSHNAGTIQETQYF. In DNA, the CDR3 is TGCGCCAGCAGCCACAACGCCGGGACTATACAAGAGACCCAGTACTTC.

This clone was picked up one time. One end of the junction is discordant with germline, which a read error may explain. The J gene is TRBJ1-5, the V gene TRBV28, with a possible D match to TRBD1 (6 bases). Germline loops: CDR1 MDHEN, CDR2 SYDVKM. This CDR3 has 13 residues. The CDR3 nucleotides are TGTGCCAGCAGTTCCAGGCCGACCCTACCAGGGGCTTTT. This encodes CASSSRPTLPGAF.